This T cell receptor (beta chain) was profiled in a study of cytomegalovirus exposure and HLA in healthy donors. Study information: Genetic ancestry analysis placed about 76% of the approximately 400 donors that were genotyped in the Caucasian-associated cluster.

A multiplex PCR was run with 60 Vbeta primers and 13 Jbeta primers. The table came from immunoSEQ multiplex PCR; TCRdb's copy has only in-frame clones and leaves some out. This sample carries about 99,000 clones, approximately 79% of them seen once, and the ten largest clones take 5.8%. Study-level findings and limits: The study flagged roughly 160 TCR beta chains as cytomegalovirus-associated. Follow-up analysis seemed to connect common viral pathogens with several of the most significant clusters identified. The authors judged a highly shared variant cluster likely a sequencing artifact.

V lost 3 bases to trimming and J lost 5 bases; unmatched junction nucleotides: 3. CDR3 length equals 12 residues. Germline V gene lookup returns CDR1 SQVTM and CDR2 ANQGSEA. Points on this clone: The antigen is undetermined.

This clonotype originated in a man in his sixties in good health and CMV-seropositive. Sequencing used PBMCs. The chain couples TRBV29-1 to TRBJ1-1, with 7 bases lining up with TRBD1. CDR3 in amino acids: CSVDTTGTEAFF. The CDR3, as DNA: TGCAGCGTTGACACGACAGGGACTGAAGCTTTCTTT.